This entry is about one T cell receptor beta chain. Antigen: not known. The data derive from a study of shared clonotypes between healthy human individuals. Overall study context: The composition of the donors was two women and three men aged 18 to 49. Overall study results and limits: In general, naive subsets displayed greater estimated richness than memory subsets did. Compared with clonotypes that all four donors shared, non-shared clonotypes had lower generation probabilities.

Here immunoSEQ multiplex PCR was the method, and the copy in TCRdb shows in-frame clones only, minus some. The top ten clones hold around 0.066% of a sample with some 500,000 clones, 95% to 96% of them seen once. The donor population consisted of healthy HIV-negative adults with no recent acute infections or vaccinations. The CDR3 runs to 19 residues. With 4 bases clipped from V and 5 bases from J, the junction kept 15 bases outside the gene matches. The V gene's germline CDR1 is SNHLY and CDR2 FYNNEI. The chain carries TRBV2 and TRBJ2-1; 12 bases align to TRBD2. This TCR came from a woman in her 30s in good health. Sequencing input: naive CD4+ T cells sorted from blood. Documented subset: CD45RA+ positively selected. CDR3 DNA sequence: TGTGCCAGCAGTGTGTCCACTAGCGGGAGGCCACCTAGAAACAATGAGCAGTTCTTC. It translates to CASSVSTSGRPPRNNEQFF.